This T cell receptor beta chain was documented in a study of T cell clonotyping in hematopoietic cell transplantation. Findings and limits, study-wide: Recipient TCR diversity dropped after transplant; expanded clonotypes rose from day 30 to 180.

Profiling relied on immunoSEQ multiplex PCR, and the TCRdb table lists in-frame clones only, not all of them. The sample holds tens of thousands of clones, approximately 95% seen once. On this clone itself: Its antigen is as yet unknown.

This CDR3 comprises 14 residues. The V gene's germline CDR1 is SGHTA and CDR2 FQGTGA. Trimming cost V 4 bases and J 8 bases, with 14 bases left between them. The chain uses TRBV7-3 and TRBJ1-4, with D unclear. The TCR was taken from a man aged 25-40 years in good health. Some clones in this sample may be carry-over from other donors' samples. What was sequenced was peripheral blood mononuclear cells. The CDR3 here is CASSWCLEREKLFF. CDR3 coding DNA: TGTGCCAGCAGCTGGTGTCTGGAGAGGGAAAAACTGTTTTTT.